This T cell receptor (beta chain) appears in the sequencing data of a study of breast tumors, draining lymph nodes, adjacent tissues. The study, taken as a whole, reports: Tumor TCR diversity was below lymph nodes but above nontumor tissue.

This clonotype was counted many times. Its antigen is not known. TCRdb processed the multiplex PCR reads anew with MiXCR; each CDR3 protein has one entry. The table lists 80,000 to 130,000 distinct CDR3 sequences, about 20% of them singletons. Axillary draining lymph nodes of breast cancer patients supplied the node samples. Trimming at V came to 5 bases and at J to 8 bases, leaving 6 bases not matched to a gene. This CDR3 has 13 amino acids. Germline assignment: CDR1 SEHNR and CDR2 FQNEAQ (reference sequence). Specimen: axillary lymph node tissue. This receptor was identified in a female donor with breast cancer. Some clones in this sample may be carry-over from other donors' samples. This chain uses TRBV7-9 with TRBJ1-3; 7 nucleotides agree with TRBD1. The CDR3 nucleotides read TGTGCCAGCAGCCCCCAGGGGGGTGACACCATATATTTT. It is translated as CASSPQGGDTIYF.